This T cell receptor beta chain is from a study of shared clonotypes between healthy human individuals. Whole-study context: Each donor's CD4 naive and CD4 memory cells filled three plates apiece, CD8 naive two, and CD8 memory one. Study-wide results and limits: Naive subsets generally exceeded memory subsets in estimated richness.

In the CD4+ fraction, cells were divided into CD45RA+ naive and CD45RA-negative memory subsets. CDR1 and CDR2 (germline): SQVTM, ANQGSEA. The CDR3 is 15 amino acids. V lost 5 bases and J lost 1, with 17 bases in between. A single count supports this clone. What it binds is unknown. In replicate PCRs of sorted subsets, about 220 ng DNA, approximately 32,000 T cell genomes, was used. Method: immunoSEQ multiplex PCR; TCRdb's copy keeps in-frame clones and lacks some. The data contain a few million clones, 85% to 95% of them singletons. V gene TRBV29-1 combines with J gene TRBJ1-2; tentatively, D is TRBD1 (5 bases). The sample comprised naive CD4+ T cells from PBMCs. The sample's subset: CD45RA+ positively selected. The clonotype comes from a man in his late teens or twenties in good health. Some clones in this sample may be carry-over from other donors' samples. CDR3 loop: CSVKRTGTVNYGYTF. In nucleotides, the CDR3 is TGCAGCGTTAAAAGAACCGGGACCGTTAACTATGGCTACACCTTC. Variable domain in full (rest from reference TRBV29-1 and TRBJ1-2): SAVISQKPSRDICQRGTSLTIQCQVDSQVTMMFWYRQQPGQSLTLIATANQGSEATYESGFVIDKFPISRPNLTFSTLTVSNMSPEDSSIYLCSVKRTGTVNYGYTFGSGTRLTVV.